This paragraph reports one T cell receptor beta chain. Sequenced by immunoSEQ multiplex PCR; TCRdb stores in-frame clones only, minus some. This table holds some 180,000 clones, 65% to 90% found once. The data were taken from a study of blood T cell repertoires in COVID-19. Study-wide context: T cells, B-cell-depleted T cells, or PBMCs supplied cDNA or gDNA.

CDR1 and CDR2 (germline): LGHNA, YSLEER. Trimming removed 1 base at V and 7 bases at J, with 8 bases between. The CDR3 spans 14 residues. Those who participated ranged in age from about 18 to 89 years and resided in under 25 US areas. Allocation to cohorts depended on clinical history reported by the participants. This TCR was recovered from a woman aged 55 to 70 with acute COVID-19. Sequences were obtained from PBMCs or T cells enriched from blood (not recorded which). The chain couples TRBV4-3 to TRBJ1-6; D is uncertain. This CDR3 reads CASSQGGYNSPLHF. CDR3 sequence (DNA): TGCGCCAGCAGCCAAGGCGGTTACAATTCACCCCTCCACTTT.